The subject of this entry is one T cell receptor (beta chain). The authors split each subset's genomic DNA evenly across several immunoSEQ plates. Sequenced by immunoSEQ multiplex PCR; TCRdb stores in-frame clones only, minus some. The data hold 550,000 to 800,000 clones, with less than 95% observed a single time. This specimen belongs to a study of shared clonotypes between healthy human individuals. The source is a man younger than 30 in good health. Some clones in this sample may be carry-over from other donors' samples. Sequencing was performed on memory CD8+ T cells from PBMCs. Subset given: CD45RO+ cells pooled with CCR7-negative TemRA cells.

The chain's CDR3 is CASTINPGLPSDEQYF. The DNA for the CDR3 is TGTGCCAGCACCATAAATCCGGGACTCCCCTCGGACGAGCAGTACTTC. V and J are TRBV4-2 and TRBJ2-7, with D possibly TRBD2 on 6 matching bases. The CDR3 runs 16 residues. V was clipped by 7 bases and J by 5 bases, with 24 bases between them. Germline V gene lookup returns CDR1 LGHNA and CDR2 YNFKEQ.